Below, 21 T cell receptor beta chains from the same sample are listed, as sequenced in a study of blood T cell repertoires in COVID-19 (dated by TCRdb to about 2020). The library was produced with the immunoSEQ multiplex PCR assay. TCRdb retrieved this table from immuneACCESS and kept in-frame rearrangements only. Not all clones are present; in checked studies, unresolved V genes account for under half, and no reason is known for the remainder. Recorded for this sample are 130,000 to 150,000 clones; approximately 90% of them occurred a single time. The ten largest clones represent 3.5% to 5.5% of the sample. The source material was peripheral blood. These receptors originate from a woman aged 35 to 49 with acute or convalescent COVID-19.

The chain couples TRBV7-6 to TRBJ1-2, with D perhaps matching TRBD1 (5 bases). CDR1 and CDR2 (germline): SGHVS, FNYEAQ. V was shortened by 0 bases and J by 8 bases, with 13 bases between the two germline ends. The CDR3 has 14 amino acids. CDR3 nucleotides: TGTGCCAGCAGCTTAGCGGGGGGAGGGCAAGGCTACACCTTC. This translates into CASSLAGGGQGYTF.

Only a few counts were recorded for this clone. The CDR3 region is CASTGLQETQYF. Written as DNA, the CDR3 is TGTGCCAGCACCGGACTTCAAGAGACCCAGTACTTC. The rearrangement uses TRBV6-5 and TRBJ2-5, with a possible D match to TRBD2 (5 bases). Between the trimmed V and J ends, which lost 7 bases and 2 bases, there was a span of 8 bases. From germline, CDR1 is MNHEY and CDR2 SVGAGI. The CDR3 length is 12 residues.

This chain connects TRBV19 to TRBJ2-2; D perhaps matches TRBD1 (5 bases). This CDR3 spans 12 amino acids. Germline V CDR1 and CDR2: LNHDA, SQIVND (reference sequence). Trimming pared 10 bases from V and 4 bases from J, leaving 10 bases between. The CDR3 is CATTGSTGELFF. The CDR3 bases are TGTGCCACTACAGGTTCCACCGGGGAGCTGTTTTTT.

This clone was seen a single time. No DNA is shown, since the ends of the CDR3 on it are uncertain; the CDR3 is the one TCRdb lists. The chain couples TRBV28 to TRBJ2-5; no check of the table's D call, TRBD2, against the DNA was made. The CDR3 numbers 14 amino acids, ends counted. Germline V lookup: CDR1 MDHEN, CDR2 SYDVKM. The CDR3 loop reads CASSSSGGPETQYF.

The chain has TRBV25-1 and TRBJ1-1; weak D call: TRBD1 (5 bases). The CDR3 totals 13 residues. CDR1 and CDR2 from the germline V gene are MGHDK and SYGVNS. Trimming cost V 6 bases and J 1 base, with 9 bases left between them. The CDR3 reads CASRTAWNTEAFF. The CDR3 region has the DNA TGTGCCAGCAGGACAGCCTGGAACACTGAAGCTTTCTTT.

The genes are TRBV5-1 and TRBJ1-6, with a possible D match to TRBD1 (5 bases). This CDR3 has 16 residues. Trimming removed 0 bases at V and 7 bases at J, with 14 bases between. Germline assignment: CDR1 SGHRS and CDR2 YFSETQ. CDR3 in DNA: TGCGCCAGCAGCTTGGCCCGGCAGGGCCAGAATTCACCCCTCCACTTT. As protein: CASSLARQGQNSPLHF.

In DNA, the CDR3 is TGTGCCAGCAGTGCCCCCACAGGGTCCAGCTACGAGCAGTACTTC. Translated: CASSAPTGSSYEQYF. This sequence joins TRBV25-1 and TRBJ2-7; D may be TRBD1 (6 bases). Trimming left V 4 bases short and J 3 bases short, with 16 bases between. Germline CDR1 and CDR2: MGHDK and SYGVNS. The CDR3 sequence is 15 residues long.

CDR3 amino acids: CATSRVAEADTQYF. In DNA form, the CDR3 reads TGTGCCACCAGCAGAGTGGCTGAGGCAGATACGCAGTATTTT. The genes are TRBV15 and TRBJ2-3; no reliable D call. The CDR3 loop spans 14 amino acids. V lost 1 base and J 4 bases, leaving 9 bases between the germline ends. CDR1 is LNHNV and CDR2 is YYDKDF in the germline V gene (reference sequence).

The J gene is TRBJ2-7, the V gene TRBV27; tentatively, D is TRBD2 (7 bases). The CDR3 contains 14 residues. Per the germline V gene, CDR1 is MNHEY and CDR2 is SMNVEV (reference sequence). Trimming took 4 bases from V and 2 from J, leaving 12 bases between them. CDR3 DNA: TGTGCCAGCAGTTCCAAGGGGGGGACCTACGAGCAGTACTTC. Its protein product is CASSSKGGTYEQYF.

The chain recombines TRBV5-5 with TRBJ1-3, with D tentatively TRBD1 (6 bases). V lost 5 bases to trimming and J lost 0 bases, with 12 bases between them. Germline V gene data show CDR1 as SGHKS and CDR2 as YYEKEE (reference sequence). The CDR3 runs to 15 residues. The CDR3 here is CASRPDRSSGNTIYF. The CDR3 DNA is TGTGCCAGCAGACCCGACAGGTCCTCTGGAAACACCATATATTTT. The whole variable domain, filled in from reference TRBV5-5 and TRBJ1-3, reads DAGVTQSPTHLIKTRGQQVTLRCSPISGHKSVSWYQQVLGQGPQFIFQYYEKEERGRGNFPDRFSARQFPNYSSELNVNALLLGDSALYLCASRPDRSSGNTIYFGEGSWLTVV.

The V and J genes are TRBV6-2 or TRBV6-3 and TRBJ1-5, with D uncertain. The CDR3 spans 16 residues. V gave up 0 bases and J gave up 0 bases, with 9 bases separating them. The germline V gene has CDR1 MNHEY and CDR2 SVGEGT. The CDR3 is CASSYSTISSNQPQHF. As DNA, the CDR3 is TGTGCCAGCAGTTACTCCACAATTTCTAGCAATCAGCCCCAGCATTTT.

This chain uses TRBV14 with TRBJ2-2, with no clear D. The CDR3 spans 14 residues. V dropped 0 bases and J dropped 7 bases, with 9 bases sitting between them. Germline assignment: CDR1 SGHDN and CDR2 FVKESK. CDR3 protein: CASSQDLWSGELFF. The DNA for the CDR3 is TGTGCCAGCAGCCAAGATCTCTGGAGCGGGGAGCTGTTTTTT. Supplemented by reference TRBV14 and TRBJ2-2, the full variable domain reads EAGVTQFPSHSVIEKGQTVTLRCDPISGHDNLYWYRRVMGKEIKFLLHFVKESKQDESGMPNNRFLAERTGGTYSTLKVQPAELEDSGVYFCASSQDLWSGELFFGEGSRLTVL.

CDR3: CASSPPKRGSSYNEQFF. In DNA, the CDR3 is TGTGCCAGCAGCCCCCCTAAGCGGGGGAGCTCCTACAATGAGCAGTTCTTC. This chain connects TRBV7-9 to TRBJ2-1; 8 nucleotides match TRBD2. This CDR3 has 17 residues. V lost 5 bases, J lost 0 bases, and 9 bases stayed unmatched. CDR1 and CDR2 from the germline V gene are SEHNR and FQNEAQ (reference sequence).

In DNA, the CDR3 is TGCGCCAGCAGCCCTGACCGAGGGGAGACCCAGTACTTC. Protein product: CASSPDRGETQYF. The chain links TRBV5-1 to TRBJ2-5, with D tentatively TRBD2 (5 bases). V was trimmed by 4 bases and J by 5 bases, leaving 12 bases between them. Germline CDR1 and CDR2: SGHRS and YFSETQ. The CDR3 length is 13 residues.

The V and J genes are TRBV12-3 or TRBV12-4 and TRBJ2-5; D perhaps matches TRBD1 (6 bases). Trimming shortened V by 8 bases and J by 4 bases, and 14 bases separated the two germline ends. The CDR3 runs 13 residues. CDR3 protein: CASRDLGAETQYF. Written as DNA, the CDR3 is TGTGCCAGCCGCGACTTGGGGGCAGAGACCCAGTACTTC.

The genes are TRBV30 and TRBJ2-1; 8 positions agree with TRBD2. CDR1 is GTSNPN and CDR2 is SVGIG in the germline V gene (reference sequence). The CDR3 loop spans 13 amino acids. V shed 4 bases, J shed 7 bases, and the junction held 6 bases outside the gene matches. CDR3 bases: TGTGCCTGGAAGGGCGGGGGGAAGAATGAGCAGTTCTTC. Translated: CAWKGGGKNEQFF.

The chain combines TRBV25-1 with TRBJ2-7, with D perhaps TRBD1 (6 bases). The CDR3 is 12 residues long. Trimming pared 4 bases from V and 5 bases from J, leaving 9 bases between. Germline lookup yields CDR1 MGHDK and CDR2 SYGVNS. Here the CDR3 reads CASSAGGDEQYF. The CDR3 nucleotides read TGTGCCAGCAGTGCTGGGGGCGACGAGCAGTACTTC.

The rearrangement joins TRBV28 to TRBJ2-7, with D perhaps matching TRBD2 (5 bases). Per germline, CDR1 MDHEN and CDR2 SYDVKM. The CDR3 covers 13 residues. Trimming removed 3 bases from V and 5 bases from J, with 11 bases in between. CDR3 loop: CASSLPPGNEQYF. In DNA form, the CDR3 reads TGTGCCAGCAGTTTGCCCCCCGGGAACGAGCAGTACTTC. Based on the CDR3 plus reference TRBV28 and TRBJ2-7, the full variable domain is DVKVTQSSRYLVKRTGEKVFLECVQDMDHENMFWYRQDPGLGLRLIYFSYDVKMKEKGDIPEGYSVSREKKERFSLILESASTNQTSMYLCASSLPPGNEQYFGPGTRLTVT.

CDR3 loop: CASSFRPGPNTEAFF. The CDR3 nucleotides are TGTGCCAGCAGCTTCCGACCGGGTCCGAACACTGAAGCTTTCTTT. The chain links TRBV7-2 to TRBJ1-1; D is unresolved. This CDR3 is 15 amino acids long. V shed 3 bases and J shed 1 base, with 12 bases lying between them. Per the germline V gene, CDR1 is SGHTA and CDR2 is FQGNSA.

The V gene is TRBV6-2 or TRBV6-3, the J gene TRBJ2-3; 11 bases are a match to TRBD2. Germline V gene lookup returns CDR1 MNHEY and CDR2 SVGEGT. Trimming cost V 5 bases and J 6 bases; bases outside gene matches: 16. The CDR3 loop spans 18 amino acids. CDR3 protein: CASSPLTFSGGAGDTQYF. CDR3 DNA sequence: TGTGCCAGCAGTCCCCTTACCTTTAGCGGGGGGGCTGGGGATACGCAGTATTTT.

The rearrangement uses TRBV18 and TRBJ2-1; TRBD2 aligns across 13 bases. The CDR3 sequence is 15 residues long. In germline, CDR1 is KGHSH, CDR2 LQKENI. The V and J ends lost 4 bases and 7 bases, in that order; junction bases with no gene match: 4. The CDR3 spells CASSLGTSGINEQFF. In nucleotides, the CDR3 is TGTGCCAGCTCACTCGGGACTAGCGGGATAAATGAGCAGTTCTTC.